The rows below give T cell receptor beta chains drawn from one sample of a study of blood T cells in healthy people across ages. Each CDR3 protein is one row after TCRdb ran MiXCR on the 5' RACE reads. Found here are about 930,000 distinct CDR3 sequences, about 27% of them singletons; the top ten hold roughly a tenth. This sample was shared with a second study, whose subject was T cells of mothers and their children.

Sequencing was carried out using blood. The origin of the receptors is a woman aged 40 to 55 in good health. Both conserved end residues are part of each CDR3. Fields, in order: J gene, V gene, D gene, clone size, CDR3 protein, CDR3 DNA. A D gene is named only where the DNA matches it firmly. Expanded clones get a size class; other rows say once, few or many, or leave the size out.

TRBJ2-7,TRBV5-1,NA,NA,CASSPVQGTYEQYF,TGCGCCAGCAGCCCGGTCCAGGGGACCTACGAGCAGTACTTC
TRBJ2-1,TRBV3-1,TRBD2,many,CASSQVLLADNEQFF,TGTGCCAGCAGCCAAGTTTTACTAGCGGACAATGAGCAGTTCTTC
TRBJ1-2,TRBV5-6,NA,NA,CASSWGTGTSYGYTF,TGTGCCAGCAGCTGGGGAACAGGGACGAGCTATGGCTACACCTTC
TRBJ2-1,TRBV2,TRBD2,NA,CASSWTSGEFF,TGTGCCAGCAGTTGGACTAGCGGCGAGTTCTTC
TRBJ2-5,TRBV6-6,NA,NA,CASSYSSRGQETQYF,TGTGCCAGCAGTTACTCCTCGAGGGGCCAAGAGACCCAGTACTTC
TRBJ1-1,TRBV12-5,NA,NA,CASGLFRTRDTNTEAFF,TGTGCTAGTGGTTTGTTCCGGACTCGGGACACGAACACTGAAGCTTTCTTT
TRBJ1-1,TRBV5-1,TRBD1,few,CASGPRDRGLDTEAFF,TGCGCCAGCGGCCCCCGGGACAGGGGGTTGGACACTGAAGCTTTCTTT
TRBJ1-2,TRBV28,NA,few,CASSSPRGQPNYGYTF,TGTGCCAGCAGTTCCCCCCGCGGACAGCCTAACTATGGCTACACCTTC
TRBJ1-2,TRBV9,NA,NA,CASSVAGQGNYGYTF,TGTGCCAGCAGCGTAGCTGGGCAGGGTAACTATGGCTACACCTTC
TRBJ2-1,TRBV6-2/TRBV6-3,TRBD2,few,CASSYPTSGSDNEQFF,TGTGCCAGCAGTTACCCGACTAGCGGGAGCGACAATGAGCAGTTCTTC
TRBJ1-2,TRBV6-5,NA,NA,CASSYSKGYNGYIF,TGTGCCAGCAGTTACTCAAAGGGTTATAACGGCTACATCTTC
TRBJ2-5,TRBV7-9,NA,NA,CASSLAVGQTQYF,TGTGCCAGCAGCTTGGCGGTGGGGCAGACCCAGTACTTC
TRBJ1-1,TRBV5-1,NA,NA,CASSLDGQQLNTEAFF,TGCGCCAGCAGCTTGGATGGTCAGCAATTGAACACTGAAGCTTTCTTT
TRBJ2-1,TRBV12-5,NA,few,CASGLGTPSSYNEQFF,TGTGCTAGTGGTTTGGGGACACCCAGCTCCTACAATGAGCAGTTCTTC
TRBJ1-6,TRBV7-2,NA,NA,CASSLVDSRNSYNSPLHF,TGTGCCAGCAGCTTAGTGGACAGCAGGAACTCCTATAATTCGCCCCTCCACTTT
TRBJ2-7,TRBV5-1,NA,few,CASSLWTLTSYEQYF,TGCGCCAGCAGCTTGTGGACGCTAACCTCCTACGAGCAGTACTTC
TRBJ2-3,TRBV9,TRBD2,many,CASSAGLGSDTQYF,TGTGCCAGCAGCGCGGGACTAGGATCAGATACGCAGTATTTT
TRBJ2-1,TRBV7-9,TRBD2,few,CASSHTGGFYNEQFF,TGTGCCAGCAGCCACACGGGGGGGTTTTACAATGAGCAGTTCTTC
TRBJ2-7,TRBV7-2,TRBD1,NA,CATRTGAIYEQYF,TGTGCCACCAGGACAGGGGCTATCTACGAGCAGTACTTC
TRBJ2-1,TRBV7-3,TRBD1,many,CASSQGTGGNEQFF,TGTGCCAGCAGCCAAGGGACAGGGGGCAATGAGCAGTTCTTC